This TCR beta chain was identified during a study of Tregs in tolerant kidney transplant recipients. Study-level findings and limits: Tregs expanded with activated donor B cells seemed most donor-specific. This study did not directly address biological reproducibility. Findings come from small patient numbers and require larger validation.

CD4+CD25+CD127- Tregs, CD4+CD25- non-Tregs, CD4 and CD8 cells were sorted. Turning to this clone: No antigen is known for it.

Here immunoSEQ multiplex PCR was the method, and the copy in TCRdb shows in-frame clones only, minus some. This sample yields 200,000 to 300,000 clones, of which roughly 84% are seen a single time; 0.55% to 0.65% belongs to the top ten. The clonotype was recovered from a human donor in good health. The sample consisted of CD4+ T cells from blood.

The CDR3 loop reads CASSLQNSYNEQFF. Here the CDR3 DNA reads TGTGCCAGCAGTCTTCAAAACTCCTACAATGAGCAGTTCTTC. The J gene is TRBJ2-1, the V gene TRBV6-5; D remains unclear. Germline lookup yields CDR1 MNHEY and CDR2 SVGAGI. V was clipped by 5 bases and J by 0 bases, with 8 bases between them. The CDR3 sequence is 14 residues long.